This T cell receptor (beta chain) is drawn from a study of T cell responses to AZD1222 COVID-19 vaccine. On this clone: No antigen is known for it.

The study's findings and limits: Unmutated regions of variants are reportedly targeted by nearly half of spike-specific TCRs. Two AZD1222 administrations were followed by greater Spike-specific TCR breadth and depth.

This table comes from immunoSEQ multiplex PCR, and its TCRdb copy is limited to in-frame clones, with some not included. The sample has about 140,000 clones; around 92% are singletons. CDR1 and CDR2 (germline): SGHAT, FQNNGV. CDR3 length: 15 residues. V was cut by 1 base and J by 0 bases, with 9 bases left in between. This TCR was recovered from an adult who received the AZD1222 COVID-19 vaccine. This chain uses TRBV11-2 with TRBJ1-1; D uncertain. Sample: peripheral blood, taken 28 days after the second AZD1222 dose. CDR3 sequence (DNA): TGTGCCAGCAGCTTAGCAGGTACTATGAACACTGAAGCTTTCTTT. It yields the protein CASSLAGTMNTEAFF.